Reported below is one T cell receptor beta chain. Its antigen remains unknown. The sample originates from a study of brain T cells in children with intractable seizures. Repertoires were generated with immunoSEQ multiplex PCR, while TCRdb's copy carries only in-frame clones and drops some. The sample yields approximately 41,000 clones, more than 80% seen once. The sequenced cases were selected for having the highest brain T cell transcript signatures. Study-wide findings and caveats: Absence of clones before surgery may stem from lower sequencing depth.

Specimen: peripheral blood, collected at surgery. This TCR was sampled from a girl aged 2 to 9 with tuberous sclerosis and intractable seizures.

The CDR3 reads CASSLAQGSDGYTF. For the CDR3, the DNA is TGCGCCAGCAGCTTGGCCCAGGGGTCCGATGGCTACACCTTC. The chain uses TRBV5-1 and TRBJ1-2; D may be TRBD1 (6 bases). The CDR3 contains 14 residues. V lost 0 bases to trimming and J lost 6 bases, with 12 bases between them. Germline V gene data show CDR1 as SGHRS and CDR2 as YFSETQ.